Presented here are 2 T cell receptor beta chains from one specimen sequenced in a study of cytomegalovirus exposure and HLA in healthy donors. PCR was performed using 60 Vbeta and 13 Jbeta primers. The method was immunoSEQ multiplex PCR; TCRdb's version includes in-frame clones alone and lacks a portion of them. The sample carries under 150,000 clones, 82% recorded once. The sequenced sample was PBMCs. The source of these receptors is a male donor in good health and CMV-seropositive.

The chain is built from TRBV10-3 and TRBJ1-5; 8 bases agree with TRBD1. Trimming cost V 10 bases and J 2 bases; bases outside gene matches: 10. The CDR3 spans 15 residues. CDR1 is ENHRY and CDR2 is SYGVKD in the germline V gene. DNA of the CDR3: TGTGCCACCCTCCCAGGGGGCAAGGGCAATCAGCCCCAGCATTTT. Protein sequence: CATLPGGKGNQPQHF.

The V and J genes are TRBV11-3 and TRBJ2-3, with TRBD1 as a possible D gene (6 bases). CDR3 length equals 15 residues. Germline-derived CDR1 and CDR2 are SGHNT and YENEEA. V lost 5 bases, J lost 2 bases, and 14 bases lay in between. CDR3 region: CASSRGGQNTDTQYF. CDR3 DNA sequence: TGTGCCAGCAGCCGAGGTGGACAGAACACAGATACGCAGTATTTT.